Detailed here is one T cell receptor (beta chain). Its antigen is currently unknown. These data originate in a study of OX40 agonist ivuxolimab in advanced cancers. Regarding the study as a whole: The study observed clonal expansion of CD4+ and CD8+ blood T cells by week 6 at 0.1 to 3.0 mg/kg. More expanded clones were found, on average, in CD8+ than in CD4+ T cells.

The protocol was immunoSEQ multiplex PCR, while the TCRdb copy is restricted to in-frame clones and leaves out a portion. This sample carries about 22,000 clones, about 83% of them seen once, and the ten largest clones take about half. The V and J ends lost 6 bases and 8 bases, in that order; junction bases with no gene match: 18. This CDR3 spans 17 amino acids. Looked up from germline, CDR1 is SNHLY and CDR2 is FYNNEI. The TCR was taken from an adult with an advanced solid tumor such as melanoma, head and neck, liver or kidney cancer. The specimen comprised CD4+ or CD8+ T cells sorted from blood, sampled in a trial of the OX40 agonist ivuxolimab. The chain has TRBV2 and TRBJ2-1; 8 bases are a match to TRBD2. In DNA form, the CDR3 reads TGTGCCAGCAGGCTCTCCCCCCTTAGCGGGGCTATGGATGAGCAGTTCTTC. This translates into CASRLSPLSGAMDEQFF.